The clone carrying this T cell receptor (beta chain) was detected a few times. Its target is not known. Molecular-barcoded quantitative 5'-RACE produced these TCR beta libraries. MiXCR, applied by TCRdb to the 5' RACE reads, yields one record per CDR3 protein. The sample lists hundreds of thousands of distinct CDR3 sequences; over 30% were seen once. The data belong to a study of CD8 T cells in ankylosing spondylitis. General study findings and limits: Characteristic, it appeared, of ankylosing spondylitis blood was a TCR beta motif of about eight highly homologous variants. The clones that were linked to disease were reported to be significantly enriched in matched synovial fluid samples from ankylosing spondylitis patients. In reactive arthritis synovial fluid and blood, some motif variants had been reported before.

This CDR3 comprises 16 residues. V lost 2 bases, J lost 4 bases, and 17 bases lay in between. Looked up from germline, CDR1 is SEHNR and CDR2 is FQNEAQ (reference sequence). The genes are TRBV7-9 and TRBJ1-2, with D unclear. The material sequenced was blood, either unsorted or a sorted T cell fraction (not recorded which). This TCR came from a male donor with ankylosing spondylitis or in good health (not recorded which). CDR3 sequence: CASSLPVGGLIYGYTF. DNA for the CDR3: TGTGCCAGCAGCTTACCCGTCGGCGGATTGATCTATGGCTACACCTTC.